Presented here are 19 T cell receptor beta chains from one specimen sequenced in a study of CD8 T cells in ankylosing spondylitis. TCRdb re-called the 5' RACE reads with MiXCR, one entry per CDR3 protein. The sample includes approximately 88,000 distinct CDR3 sequences, around 10% of them seen just once. The specimen sequenced was blood, either unsorted or a sorted T cell fraction (not recorded which). These receptors were collected from a male donor with ankylosing spondylitis or in good health (not recorded which).

V gene TRBV5-1 combines with J gene TRBJ1-2; D uncertain. The CDR3 consists of 15 residues. Between the trimmed V and J ends, which lost 4 bases and 3 bases, there was a span of 16 bases. The germline gives CDR1 SGHRS, CDR2 YFSETQ. CDR3 DNA: TGCGCCAGCAGCCCCGCCGAGGGCAAGGACTATGGCTACACCTTC. As protein: CASSPAEGKDYGYTF.

This clonotype was counted at least ten times. The chain uses TRBV28 and TRBJ2-5; TRBD2 matches at 12 bases. CDR1 MDHEN and CDR2 SYDVKM come from the germline V gene. The CDR3 runs to 16 residues. V lost 2 bases, J lost 2 bases, and 3 bases stayed unmatched. CDR3 coding DNA: TGTGCCAGCAGTTTACTAGCGGGGGGGCTGCAAGAGACCCAGTACTTC. Translation: CASSLLAGGLQETQYF.

This clonotype was counted many times. The chain combines TRBV7-6 with TRBJ1-1; D is uncertain. V was shortened by 8 bases and J by 1 base, with 11 bases between the two germline ends. Per the germline V gene, CDR1 is SGHVS and CDR2 is FNYEAQ. The CDR3 runs 13 residues. CDR3 coding DNA: TGTGCCAGCGGTCAATTGCGGAACACTGAAGCTTTCTTT. Residues: CASGQLRNTEAFF.

This sequence joins TRBV28 and TRBJ2-2; D unresolved. Germline assignment: CDR1 MDHEN and CDR2 SYDVKM. The CDR3 consists of 13 residues. Trimming left V 1 base short and J 6 bases short, with 6 bases between. The DNA for the CDR3 is TGTGCCAGCAGTTTATTAAGGGCCGGGGAGCTGTTTTTT. Protein product: CASSLLRAGELFF.

This clonotype was counted ten times or more. This chain joins TRBV20-1 and TRBJ2-1; no firm D call. Trimming stripped 4 bases from V and 3 bases from J, with 19 bases between. The CDR3 sequence is 16 residues long. Germline lookup yields CDR1 DFQATT and CDR2 SNEGSKA (reference sequence). The CDR3 DNA is TGCAGTGCTATAAAACCTCCCAGCGCCAACTACAATGAGCAGTTCTTC. Translation gives CSAIKPPSANYNEQFF.

At least ten counts were recorded for this clonotype. The rearrangement links TRBV2 to TRBJ2-5; 11 bases map to TRBD2. This CDR3 is built from 15 residues. With 3 bases clipped from V and 14 bases from J, the junction kept 14 bases outside the gene matches. Germline-derived CDR1 and CDR2 are SNHLY and FYNNEI. CDR3 bases: TGTGCCAGCAGTGATCCGGGACTAGCGGCTTCTATTAACTACTTC. Amino acids: CASSDPGLAASINYF. The full variable domain, completed using reference TRBV2 and TRBJ2-5, is EPEVTQTPSHQVTQMGQEVILRCVPISNHLYFYWYRQILGQKVEFLVSFYNNEISEKSEIFDDQFSVERPDGSNFTLKIRSTKLEDSAMYFCASSDPGLAASINYFGPGTRLLVL.

Only a few counts were recorded for this clonotype. This rearrangement joins TRBV20-1 to TRBJ2-2; TRBD1 is a possible D gene (5 bases). V was cut by 3 bases and J by 2 bases, with 10 bases left in between. The CDR3 sequence is 14 residues long. From germline, CDR1 is DFQATT and CDR2 SNEGSKA (reference sequence). The CDR3 region has the DNA TGCAGTGCTAGGCAAGGGGCCAACACCGGGGAGCTGTTTTTT. Protein sequence: CSARQGANTGELFF.

This clonotype was observed a single time. One base away lies a much larger clone, so this may be a sequencing read error. The conserved closing phenylalanine or tryptophan is absent in this CDR3, likely reflecting a read error. The chain employs TRBV20-1 and TRBJ1-1, with a weak D call TRBD1 (6 bases). This CDR3 region has 12 residues. Trimming removed 5 bases at V and 7 bases at J, with 14 bases between. Germline V gives CDR1 DFQATT, CDR2 SNEGSKA (reference sequence). CDR3 DNA sequence: TGCAGTGCTCAAAAGGGGGGGATTGAAGCTTTCTTG. This translates into CSAQKGGIEAFL.

This clonotype was recorded at least ten times. The genes are TRBV29-1 and TRBJ2-7; D call uncertain. Germline V gene lookup returns CDR1 SQVTM and CDR2 ANQGSEA. V shed 1 base and J shed 4 bases, with 14 bases lying between them. There are 14 residues in the CDR3. Here the CDR3 reads CSVEVMGVGYEQYF. DNA for the CDR3: TGCAGCGTTGAAGTCATGGGTGTCGGATACGAGCAGTACTTC.

This clonotype was found many times. The chain carries TRBV7-9 and TRBJ1-4; 7 bases are a match to TRBD1. This CDR3 contains 14 residues. Germline CDR1 reads SEHNR; CDR2 reads FQNEAQ (reference sequence). With 3 bases clipped from V and 4 bases from J, the junction kept 2 bases outside the gene matches. CDR3 protein: CASSFGQDNEKLFF. Here the CDR3 DNA reads TGTGCCAGCAGCTTCGGACAGGATAATGAAAAACTGTTTTTT.

In its sample, this clonotype was seen many times. CDR3 residues: CASSLESLAGSKQREQYF. The DNA for the CDR3 is TGCGCCAGCAGCTTGGAGAGCCTAGCGGGGTCAAAGCAGAGGGAGCAGTACTTC. The rearrangement joins TRBV5-1 to TRBJ2-7; 9 bases agree with TRBD2. Germline CDR1 and CDR2: SGHRS and YFSETQ. CDR3 size: 18 residues. Germline trimming cut 0 bases from V and 7 bases from J; bases unmatched to any gene: 17.

This clonotype was recorded at least ten times. The chain combines TRBV12-3 or TRBV12-4 with TRBJ2-2, with 8 bases that match TRBD1. The CDR3 length is 14 residues. The V and J ends lost 1 base and 7 bases, in that order; junction bases with no gene match: 2. In DNA, the CDR3 is TGTGCCAGCAGTTTAGGGACAGGGCACGGGGAGCTGTTTTTT. Amino acid sequence: CASSLGTGHGELFF.

V usage is TRBV7-2 and J usage is TRBJ1-1, with D possibly TRBD1 on 6 matching bases. This CDR3 contains 12 residues. V lost 7 bases to trimming and J lost 8 bases, with 14 bases between them. Germline V gives CDR1 SGHTA, CDR2 FQGNSA. The CDR3 sequence: CASNYRAAEAFF. DNA of the CDR3: TGTGCCAGCAACTACAGGGCCGCCGAAGCTTTCTTT.

The chain couples TRBV7-2 to TRBJ2-5, with 12 positions matching TRBD2. The CDR3 loop spans 16 amino acids. Looked up from germline, CDR1 is SGHTA and CDR2 is FQGNSA. J was trimmed by 5 bases and V by 1 base; bases with no gene match: 5. The CDR3: CASSLGLAGGRETQYF. The CDR3, as DNA: TGTGCCAGCAGCTTAGGCCTAGCGGGGGGGCGGGAGACCCAGTACTTC.

This clonotype was recorded a few times. The genes are TRBV28 and TRBJ2-1; D may be TRBD2 (6 bases). Between the trimmed V and J ends, which lost 3 bases and 8 bases, there was a span of 20 bases. The CDR3 has 16 residues. Germline V gene sequence: CDR1 MDHEN, CDR2 SYDVKM. CDR3 residues: CASSLPSGPLGYEQFF. CDR3 in DNA: TGTGCCAGCAGTTTGCCCAGCGGGCCTCTGGGATATGAGCAGTTCTTC.

This clonotype has a handful of counts. V and J are TRBV7-8 and TRBJ2-1; 9 bases match TRBD2. CDR1 and CDR2 from the germline V gene are SGHVS and FQNEAQ. This CDR3 comprises 15 residues. V shed 5 bases and J 12 bases; nucleotides not matched to a gene: 14. The CDR3 DNA is TGTGCCAGCAGCGGTAGCGGGGGAGCCTTGTTTCGGCAGTTCTTC. Its translation: CASSGSGGALFRQFF. Together with reference TRBV7-8 and TRBJ2-1, the CDR3 gives the full variable domain: GAGVSQSPRYKVAKRGQDVALRCDPISGHVSLFWYQQALGQGPEFLTYFQNEAQLDKSGLPSDRFFAERPEGSVSTLKIQRTQQEDSAVYLCASSGSGGALFRQFFGPGTRLTVL.

This clonotype was observed many times. The gene calls are TRBV30 and TRBJ1-4; no definite D call. V lost 1 base to trimming and J lost 7 bases, with 7 bases between them. The germline V gene encodes CDR1 GTSNPN and CDR2 SVGIG (reference sequence). This CDR3 region has 12 residues. In DNA form, the CDR3 reads TGTGCCTGGAGTGGAGGGTCTGAAAAACTGTTTTTT. It is translated as CAWSGGSEKLFF. Drawing the rest from reference TRBV30 and TRBJ1-4, the complete variable domain is SQTIHQWPATLVQPVGSPLSLECTVEGTSNPNLYWYRQAAGRGLQLLFYSVGIGQISSEVPQNLSASRPQDRQFILSSKKLLLSDSGFYLCAWSGGSEKLFFGSGTQLSVL.

There are many counts of this clonotype. The genes are TRBV20-1 and TRBJ2-3; 9 nucleotides agree with TRBD2. Germline CDR1 is DFQATT and CDR2 is SNEGSKA (reference sequence). J was trimmed by 2 bases and V by 0 bases; bases with no gene match: 6. The CDR3 is 16 residues long. The CDR3 region is CSARDAGGGATDTQYF. CDR3 nucleotide sequence: TGCAGTGCTAGAGATGCGGGCGGGGGGGCCACAGATACGCAGTATTTT.

This clonotype was seen more than once but under ten times. The genes are TRBV7-2 and TRBJ1-2, with D tentatively TRBD1 (6 bases). This CDR3 has 16 amino acids. Trimming took off 5 bases at V and 2 bases at J, with 18 bases between the two ends. Looked up from germline, CDR1 is SGHTA and CDR2 is FQGNSA. The CDR3: CASSGSTGFPNYGYTF. The CDR3 DNA reads as TGTGCCAGCAGCGGATCAACAGGGTTTCCAAACTATGGCTACACCTTC.